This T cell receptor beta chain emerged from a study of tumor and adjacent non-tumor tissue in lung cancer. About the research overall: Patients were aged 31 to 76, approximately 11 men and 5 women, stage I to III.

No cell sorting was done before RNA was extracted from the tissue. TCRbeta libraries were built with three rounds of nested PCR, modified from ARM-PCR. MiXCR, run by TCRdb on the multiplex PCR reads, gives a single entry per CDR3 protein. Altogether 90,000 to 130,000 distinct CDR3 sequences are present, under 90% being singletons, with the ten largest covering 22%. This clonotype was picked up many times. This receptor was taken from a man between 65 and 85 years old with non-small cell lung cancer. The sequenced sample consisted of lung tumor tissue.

The CDR3 spells CASSQRRQQYTEAFF. CDR3 coding DNA: TGTGCCAGCAGCCAACGGCGTCAACAGTACACTGAAGCTTTCTTT. The V gene is TRBV4-2, the J gene TRBJ1-1; D unresolved. This CDR3 spans 15 amino acids. V was pared by 2 bases and J by 3 bases, with 13 bases between. Germline V gene sequence: CDR1 LGHNA, CDR2 YNFKEQ.